This is a list of T cell receptor beta chains from one sample in a study of beta chain features in type 1 diabetes. The table came from immunoSEQ multiplex PCR; TCRdb's copy has only in-frame clones and leaves some out. The repertoire holds about 650,000 clones, with approximately 13% as singletons. The material sequenced was naive CD4+ T cells from blood. The receptor set was obtained from a man in his thirties or forties with type 1 diabetes. Both conserved end residues are part of each CDR3. D genes are given only for firm matches. Expanded clones get a size class; other rows say once, few or many, or leave the size out.

CDR3 length,clone size,V gene,D gene,J gene,CDR3 protein,CDR3 DNA
16,few,TRBV5-6,TRBD1,TRBJ2-5,CASSLATGGREETQYF,TGTGCCAGCAGCTTGGCAACAGGGGGCAGGGAAGAGACCCAGTACTTC
16,NA,TRBV27,NA,TRBJ1-5,CASSDRAPSETQPQHF,TGTGCCAGCAGTGACCGGGCCCCGAGTGAGACGCAGCCCCAGCATTTT
14,NA,TRBV27,TRBD2,TRBJ2-3,CAAQGLAGTDTQYF,TGTGCCGCCCAGGGACTAGCGGGTACAGATACGCAGTATTTT
16,NA,TRBV4-2,TRBD1,TRBJ1-5,CASSQDIQGRNQPQHF,TGTGCCAGCAGCCAAGATATACAGGGGCGAAATCAGCCCCAGCATTTT
17,NA,TRBV7-9,TRBD2,TRBJ2-3,CASSLDRASGGTDTQYF,TGTGCCAGCAGCTTAGACCGGGCTAGCGGAGGCACAGATACGCAGTATTTT
14,NA,TRBV9,NA,TRBJ1-4,CASSVEVSDEKLFF,TGTGCCAGCAGCGTAGAGGTGTCGGATGAAAAACTGTTTTTT
14,NA,TRBV5-1,NA,TRBJ1-2,CASSLTGTNYGYTF,TGCGCCAGCAGCCTTACGGGGACTAACTATGGCTACACCTTC
13,few,TRBV11-3,NA,TRBJ1-1,CASSLGPRHEAFF,TGTGCCAGCAGCTTAGGCCCAAGGCATGAAGCTTTCTTT
13,NA,TRBV30,TRBD1,TRBJ1-5,CAWSGQANQPQHF,TGTGCCTGGAGCGGACAGGCCAATCAGCCCCAGCATTTT
16,few,TRBV10-3,TRBD1,TRBJ1-2,CAISESPGTEFYGYTF,TGTGCCATCAGCGAATCTCCCGGGACAGAATTCTATGGCTACACCTTC
12,few,TRBV30,NA,TRBJ2-2,CAWSMSTGELFF,TGTGCCTGGAGTATGTCCACCGGGGAGCTGTTTTTT
12,few,TRBV2,NA,TRBJ2-3,CASNLAGDTQYF,TGTGCCAGCAACCTAGCTGGAGATACGCAGTATTTT
14,NA,TRBV2,TRBD1,TRBJ2-4,CASSPGTGRNIQYF,TGTGCCAGCAGTCCCGGGACAGGGAGAAACATTCAGTACTTC
12,NA,TRBV2,NA,TRBJ1-2,CASSDSVRGYTF,TGTGCCAGCAGTGATAGCGTCCGGGGCTACACCTTC
14,few,TRBV7-3,TRBD1,TRBJ1-1,CASSRIQGDTEAFF,TGTGCCAGCAGCAGAATACAGGGGGACACTGAAGCTTTCTTT
15,NA,TRBV4-3,NA,TRBJ1-5,CASSQDLGTSQPQHF,TGCGCCAGCAGCCAAGATTTGGGAACTAGTCAGCCCCAGCATTTT
15,NA,TRBV7-3,TRBD1,TRBJ2-5,CASSQTGQGAETQYF,TGTGCCAGCAGCCAAACAGGACAGGGGGCAGAGACCCAGTACTTC
15,few,TRBV2,NA,TRBJ2-7,CASSHRAQSSYEQYF,TGTGCCAGCAGTCACAGGGCCCAATCCTCCTACGAGCAGTACTTC
14,NA,TRBV7-6,TRBD2,TRBJ2-5,CASSLDGLAGAQYF,TGTGCCAGCAGCTTAGACGGACTAGCGGGGGCTCAGTACTTC
13,NA,TRBV30,NA,TRBJ1-5,CAWSVRGDQPQHF,TGTGCCTGGAGTGTAAGGGGAGATCAGCCCCAGCATTTT
16,NA,TRBV6-5,TRBD2,TRBJ2-7,CASSYSGTSGTYEQYF,TGTGCCAGCAGTTACTCAGGGACTAGCGGCACCTACGAGCAGTACTTC
14,NA,TRBV4-1,TRBD1,TRBJ2-5,CASSLQGARETQYF,TGCGCCAGCAGCTTACAGGGGGCGCGGGAGACCCAGTACTTC
12,few,TRBV29-1,NA,TRBJ2-3,CSVLAFGNTQYF,TGCAGCGTGCTGGCTTTCGGCAATACGCAGTATTTT
13,NA,TRBV7-9,NA,TRBJ1-5,CASSLFSDQPQHF,TGTGCCAGCAGCCTTTTCTCGGATCAGCCCCAGCATTTT
13,few,TRBV28,NA,TRBJ1-5,CASRDSWDQPQHF,TGTGCCAGCAGGGACAGCTGGGATCAGCCCCAGCATTTT
15,few,TRBV5-4,NA,TRBJ2-3,CASSLVGSETDTQYF,TGTGCCAGCAGCTTGGTCGGAAGTGAGACAGATACGCAGTATTTT
16,NA,TRBV5-4,TRBD1,TRBJ2-7,CASSLATGTGHYEQYF,TGTGCCAGCAGCTTGGCCACCGGGACAGGGCATTACGAGCAGTACTTC
13,few,TRBV7-9,NA,TRBJ2-7,CASSSYAGGEQYF,TGTGCCAGCAGCTCTTACGCCGGGGGCGAGCAGTACTTC
15,NA,TRBV6-1,NA,TRBJ2-4,CASSDLGVPKNIQYF,TGTGCCAGCAGCGACCTAGGAGTCCCCAAAAACATTCAGTACTTC
13,NA,TRBV7-2,NA,TRBJ2-7,CASSLVGVAEQYF,TGTGCCAGCAGCTTAGTCGGGGTAGCCGAGCAGTACTTC
14,few,TRBV4-3,NA,TRBJ1-2,CASSQEGLRYGYTF,TGCGCCAGCAGCCAAGAGGGACTCCGCTATGGCTACACCTTC
16,few,TRBV29-1,NA,TRBJ2-5,CSVEGSGGPWQETQYF,TGCAGCGTTGAGGGTTCTGGCGGTCCGTGGCAAGAGACCCAGTACTTC
13,NA,TRBV7-9,NA,TRBJ1-1,CASSLVLNTEAFF,TGTGCCAGCAGCTTAGTTTTAAACACTGAAGCTTTCTTT
15,few,TRBV30,NA,TRBJ1-3,CAWSMGGVPGNTIYF,TGTGCCTGGAGTATGGGAGGGGTCCCTGGAAACACCATATATTTT
14,NA,TRBV9,TRBD1,TRBJ1-2,CASSRTGDIYGYTF,TGTGCCAGCAGCCGGACAGGAGATATCTATGGCTACACCTTC
14,NA,TRBV7-2,NA,TRBJ1-2,CASSSPTGFYGYTF,TGTGCCAGCAGCTCCCCCACAGGGTTCTATGGCTACACCTTC
15,few,TRBV28,NA,TRBJ1-5,CASSPGQMTHQPQHF,TGTGCCAGCAGTCCCGGACAGATGACCCATCAGCCCCAGCATTTT
14,NA,TRBV27,NA,TRBJ1-6,CASSLHSLGSPLHF,TGTGCCAGCAGTTTACACAGCTTAGGGTCACCCCTCCACTTT
11,few,TRBV7-2,NA,TRBJ2-7,CASSVGYEQYF,TGTGCCAGCAGCGTCGGCTACGAGCAGTACTTC
14,few,TRBV29-1,TRBD1,TRBJ1-2,CSVASWDRTTSYTF,TGCAGCGTTGCCTCCTGGGACAGGACGACTAGCTACACCTTC
12,NA,TRBV4-2,NA,TRBJ2-7,CASSQDRDEQYF,TGTGCCAGCAGCCAAGATAGGGACGAGCAGTACTTC
9,NA,TRBV11-2,NA,TRBJ2-1,CASSPEQFF,TGTGCCAGCAGCCCCGAGCAGTTCTTC
15,NA,TRBV7-8,NA,TRBJ2-1,CASSLEGGARREQFF,TGTGCCAGCAGCTTAGAGGGGGGCGCAAGACGAGAGCAGTTCTTC
13,NA,TRBV6-5,NA,TRBJ2-7,CASSPDSSYEQYF,TGTGCCAGCAGCCCGGACAGCTCCTACGAGCAGTACTTC
13,few,TRBV18,NA,TRBJ2-1,CASSPGGALNGFF,TGTGCCAGCTCACCGGGCGGGGCCCTAAATGGGTTCTTC
15,NA,TRBV10-3,TRBD1,TRBJ2-3,CAIKSGTGGPDTQYF,TGTGCCATTAAATCCGGGACAGGGGGACCAGATACGCAGTATTTT
17,few,TRBV7-6,NA,TRBJ1-5,CASSPRPGVGSYQPQHF,TGTGCCAGCAGCCCCAGACCCGGTGTAGGGTCGTATCAGCCCCAGCATTTT
14,NA,TRBV6-5,TRBD1,TRBJ2-7,CASSSDRGLYEQYF,TGTGCCAGCAGTTCTGACAGGGGGCTGTACGAGCAGTACTTC
14,NA,TRBV6-1,NA,TRBJ2-3,CASTGQSSTDTQYF,TGTGCCAGCACAGGACAGTCTAGCACAGATACGCAGTATTTT
15,few,TRBV30,TRBD1,TRBJ1-6,CAWIGPGQGGSPLHF,TGTGCCTGGATTGGACCGGGACAGGGGGGTTCACCCCTCCACTTT
14,NA,TRBV18,NA,TRBJ1-2,CASSPPGTAYGYTF,TGTGCCAGCTCACCACCGGGGACCGCTTATGGCTACACCTTC
15,few,TRBV7-2,NA,TRBJ2-2,CASMRGTSNTGELFF,TGTGCCAGCATGAGGGGGACGTCGAACACCGGGGAGCTGTTTTTT
13,NA,TRBV7-2,NA,TRBJ2-5,CASSVTKEETQYF,TGTGCCAGCAGTGTTACGAAGGAAGAGACCCAGTACTTC
13,NA,TRBV7-9,NA,TRBJ1-5,CASSGPRDQPQHF,TGTGCCAGCAGCGGCCCGAGGGATCAGCCCCAGCATTTT
17,few,TRBV25-1,TRBD2,TRBJ2-3,CASSASASGEHSDTQYF,TGTGCCAGCAGTGCGAGTGCTAGCGGGGAGCATTCAGATACGCAGTATTTT
12,few,TRBV7-2,NA,TRBJ2-3,CASSGATDTQYF,TGTGCCAGCTCAGGGGCCACAGATACGCAGTATTTT
15,few,TRBV5-6,TRBD1,TRBJ2-4,CASSLKGGRRNIQYF,TGTGCCAGCAGCTTGAAAGGGGGCCGGAGGAACATTCAGTACTTC
16,NA,TRBV30,NA,TRBJ1-5,CAWSGPGSTMIQPQHF,TGTGCCTGGAGTGGCCCCGGATCGACGATGATACAGCCCCAGCATTTT
11,few,TRBV12-5,NA,TRBJ2-5,CASGEDWAQYF,TGTGCTAGTGGGGAGGACTGGGCCCAGTACTTC
16,NA,TRBV28,NA,TRBJ2-1,CASSPYGREHYNEQFF,TGTGCCAGCAGTCCATACGGCAGGGAGCACTACAATGAGCAGTTCTTC